Listed below are T cell receptor beta chains from one sample, sequenced in a study of T-cell memory formation after mild COVID-19. One entry per CDR3 protein, called by TCRdb with MiXCR from the 5' RACE reads. Of 300,000 to 400,000 distinct CDR3 sequences detected, approximately 13% appear once; the ten largest clones hold about a fifth. Specimen: PBMCs or a T cell subset sorted from them (not recorded which). All receptors derive from a man aged 18 to 30 who had mild COVID-19 (a few samples of this study predate the infection). Cell type and time point are not known. CDR3s include the opening cysteine and the closing phenylalanine or tryptophan. Fields, in order: D gene, clone size, J gene, V gene, CDR3 protein, CDR3 DNA. D genes are given only for firm matches. Size values are once, few and many counts, or a class for expanded clones, and some rows have none.

D: -
size: -
J: TRBJ2-1
V: TRBV6-2/TRBV6-3
CDR3: CASRTSHTSLAGNEQFF
DNA: TGTGCCAGCAGAACTTCCCATACTAGTCTCGCGGGCAATGAGCAGTTCTTC

D: -
size: few
J: TRBJ1-4
V: TRBV12-3/TRBV12-4
CDR3: CASTGGVKLFF
DNA: TGTGCCAGCACCGGGGGGGTAAAACTGTTTTTT

D: -
size: few
J: TRBJ2-1
V: TRBV29-1
CDR3: CSVGLQLVNEQFF
DNA: TGCAGCGTTGGATTACAGTTGGTTAATGAGCAGTTCTTC

D: TRBD2
size: many
J: TRBJ2-1
V: TRBV12-3/TRBV12-4
CDR3: CASETKRGSSYNEQFF
DNA: TGTGCCAGCGAAACAAAGCGGGGCAGCTCCTACAATGAGCAGTTCTTC

D: -
size: -
J: TRBJ2-5
V: TRBV11-2
CDR3: CASSDATGTQETQYF
DNA: TGTGCCAGCAGCGACGCTACAGGGACCCAAGAGACCCAGTACTTC

D: TRBD2
size: many
J: TRBJ2-1
V: TRBV7-2
CDR3: CASSFLAVLFF
DNA: TGTGCCAGCAGCTTTCTAGCGGTATTGTTCTTC

D: -
size: -
J: TRBJ2-2
V: TRBV4-1
CDR3: CASSHTQDGANTGELFF
DNA: TGCGCCAGCAGCCATACGCAAGACGGCGCGAACACCGGGGAGCTGTTTTTT

D: TRBD2
size: -
J: TRBJ2-5
V: TRBV5-1
CDR3: CASSSRGLAGIQETQYF
DNA: TGCGCCAGCAGCTCGAGGGGACTAGCGGGTATCCAAGAGACCCAGTACTTC

D: -
size: -
J: TRBJ1-5
V: TRBV6-2/TRBV6-3
CDR3: CASSYGLAGLGQPQHF
DNA: TGTGCCAGCAGTTACGGACTGGCAGGGCTGGGTCAGCCCCAGCATTTT

D: -
size: -
J: TRBJ2-7
V: TRBV14
CDR3: CASSQGGPGYEQYF
DNA: TGTGCCAGCAGCCAAGGCGGTCCGGGGTACGAGCAGTACTTC

D: -
size: few
J: TRBJ2-7
V: TRBV9
CDR3: CASSVLPGGNYEQYF
DNA: TGTGCCAGCAGCGTACTACCGGGGGGCAACTACGAGCAGTACTTC

D: -
size: -
J: TRBJ2-3
V: TRBV5-5
CDR3: CASSLDWADTQYF
DNA: TGTGCCAGCAGCTTGGACTGGGCAGATACGCAGTATTTT

D: -
size: few
J: TRBJ2-2
V: TRBV4-2
CDR3: CASSQELRNRYTGELFF
DNA: TGTGCCAGCAGCCAGGAATTAAGGAATAGGTATACCGGGGAGCTGTTTTTT

D: TRBD1
size: few
J: TRBJ1-1
V: TRBV6-4
CDR3: CASCSGQLLAHHLNTEAFF
DNA: TGTGCCAGCTGCTCGGGACAGCTTTTGGCCCACCACCTAAACACTGAAGCTTTCTTT

D: -
size: many
J: TRBJ2-3
V: TRBV6-5
CDR3: CASSLTTRTDTQYF
DNA: TGTGCCAGCAGTCTTACTACGCGCACAGATACGCAGTATTTT

D: -
size: few
J: TRBJ1-3
V: TRBV25-1
CDR3: CASRPTGHRRGNTIYF
DNA: TGTGCCAGCAGGCCGACGGGACATCGGAGGGGAAACACCATATATTTT

D: -
size: -
J: TRBJ2-2
V: TRBV5-1
CDR3: CASGGGQNTGELFF
DNA: TGCGCCAGCGGAGGCGGTCAGAACACCGGGGAGCTGTTTTTT

D: -
size: -
J: TRBJ2-4
V: TRBV5-1
CDR3: CASSLGSAIAKNIQYF
DNA: TGCGCCAGCAGCTTGGGGTCAGCAATAGCCAAAAACATTCAGTACTTC

D: TRBD2
size: -
J: TRBJ2-1
V: TRBV5-1
CDR3: CASSPGAGGTSPTNEQFF
DNA: TGCGCCAGCAGCCCTGGGGCGGGCGGGACTAGCCCCACCAATGAGCAGTTCTTC

D: TRBD2
size: many
J: TRBJ2-1
V: TRBV10-2
CDR3: CASSEWGGRAREQFF
DNA: TGCGCCAGCAGCGAGTGGGGGGGGAGAGCGCGTGAGCAGTTCTTC

D: -
size: few
J: TRBJ2-7
V: TRBV5-1
CDR3: CASSPGGGGGLSYEQYF
DNA: TGCGCCAGCAGCCCCGGGGGAGGGGGCGGCCTCTCCTACGAGCAGTACTTC

D: TRBD1
size: few
J: TRBJ1-1
V: TRBV7-9
CDR3: CASIETGGTEAFF
DNA: TGTGCCAGCATCGAGACAGGGGGCACTGAAGCTTTCTTT